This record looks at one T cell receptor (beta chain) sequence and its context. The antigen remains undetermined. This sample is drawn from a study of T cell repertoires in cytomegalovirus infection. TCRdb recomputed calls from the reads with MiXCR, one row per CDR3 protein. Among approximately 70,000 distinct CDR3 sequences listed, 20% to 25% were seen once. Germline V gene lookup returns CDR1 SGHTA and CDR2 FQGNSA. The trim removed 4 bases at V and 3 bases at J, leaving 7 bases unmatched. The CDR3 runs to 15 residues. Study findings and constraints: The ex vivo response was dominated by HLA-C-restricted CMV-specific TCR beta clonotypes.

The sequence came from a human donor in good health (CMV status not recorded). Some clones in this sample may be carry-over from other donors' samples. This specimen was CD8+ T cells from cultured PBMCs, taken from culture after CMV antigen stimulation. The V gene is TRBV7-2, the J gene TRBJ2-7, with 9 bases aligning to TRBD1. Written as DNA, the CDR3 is TGTGCCAGCAGCTACCCGGGACAGGGTGTCTACGAGCAGTACTTC. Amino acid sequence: CASSYPGQGVYEQYF.